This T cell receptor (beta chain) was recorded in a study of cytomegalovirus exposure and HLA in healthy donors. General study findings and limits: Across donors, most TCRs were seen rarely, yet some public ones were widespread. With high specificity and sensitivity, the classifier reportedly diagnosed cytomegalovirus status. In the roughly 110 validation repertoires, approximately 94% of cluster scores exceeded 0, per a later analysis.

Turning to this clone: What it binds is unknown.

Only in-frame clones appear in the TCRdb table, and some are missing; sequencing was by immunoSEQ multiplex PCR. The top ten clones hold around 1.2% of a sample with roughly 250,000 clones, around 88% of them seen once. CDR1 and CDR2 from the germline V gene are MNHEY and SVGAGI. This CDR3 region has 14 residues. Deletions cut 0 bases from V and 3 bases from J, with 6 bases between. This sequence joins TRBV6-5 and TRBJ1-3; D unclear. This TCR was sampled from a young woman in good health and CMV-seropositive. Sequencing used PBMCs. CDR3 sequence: CASSYSTDGNTIYF. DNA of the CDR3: TGTGCCAGCAGTTACTCTACAGATGGAAACACCATATATTTT.